The 24 T cell receptor beta chains below come from one sample, sequenced in a study of CD8 T cells in ankylosing spondylitis. TCRdb re-called the 5' RACE reads through MiXCR, storing one row per CDR3 protein. Among approximately 150,000 distinct CDR3 sequences listed, roughly 10% were seen once. Sequencing input: blood, either unsorted or a sorted T cell fraction (not recorded which). The receptors stem from a female donor with ankylosing spondylitis or in good health (not recorded which).

This clonotype appeared a few times. This rearrangement joins TRBV12-3 or TRBV12-4 to TRBJ2-3; 12 positions match TRBD2. V was pared by 7 bases and J by 3 bases, with 8 bases of the junction left unmatched. The CDR3 is 16 residues long. This CDR3 is CASTPGLAGSTDTQYF. The CDR3 nucleotides are TGTGCCAGCACCCCCGGACTAGCGGGAAGTACAGATACGCAGTATTTT.

Many counts were recorded for this clonotype. The V and J genes are TRBV29-1 and TRBJ1-1; D is uncertain. The CDR3 loop spans 12 amino acids. Between the trimmed V and J ends, which lost 6 bases and 0 bases, there was a span of 8 bases. Germline CDR1 is SQVTM and CDR2 is ANQGSEA. CDR3 in amino acids: CSVTVMNTEAFF. CDR3 coding DNA: TGCAGCGTAACAGTGATGAACACTGAAGCTTTCTTT.

This clonotype was seen a few times. The V gene is TRBV7-6, the J gene TRBJ2-2; D unresolved. V was cut by 3 bases and J by 7 bases, with 6 bases left in between. CDR1 is SGHVS, CDR2 FNYEAQ, per germline. The length of the CDR3 is 12 residues. The CDR3, as DNA: TGTGCCAGCAGCTTCCGGTTCGGGGAGCTGTTTTTT. It codes for CASSFRFGELFF.

This clonotype appeared a few times. The chain combines TRBV9 with TRBJ2-7; 7 bases are shared with TRBD2. The ends lost 2 bases at V and 7 bases at J; junction bases unmatched: 9. Germline V gives CDR1 SGDLS, CDR2 YYNGEE. CDR3 size: 14 residues. In DNA, the CDR3 is TGTGCCAGCAGCGTGAGCGGGGAATTAGGGGAGCAGTACTTC. Encoded protein: CASSVSGELGEQYF.

J is TRBJ1-4 and V is TRBV7-6, with D perhaps matching TRBD1 (5 bases). Trimming shortened V by 1 base and J by 10 bases, and 10 bases separated the two germline ends. CDR1 SGHVS and CDR2 FNYEAQ come from the germline V gene. The CDR3 length is 13 residues. The chain's CDR3 is CASSLGRDGKLFF. The CDR3 nucleotides read TGTGCCAGCAGCTTAGGCAGGGATGGAAAACTGTTTTTT.

This clonotype came up many times. This sequence joins TRBV4-3 and TRBJ2-1; TRBD2 aligns across 7 bases. The CDR3 length is 15 residues. V lost 4 bases and J lost 7; bases outside the gene matches: 10. Germline-derived CDR1 and CDR2 are LGHNA and YSLEER. The CDR3 sequence: CASSPRASGPNEQFF. Written as DNA, the CDR3 is TGCGCCAGCAGCCCGCGGGCTAGCGGCCCTAATGAGCAGTTCTTC.

This clonotype was seen a few times. The chain links TRBV20-1 to TRBJ2-7, with 7 bases aligning to TRBD2. The V segment lost 4 bases and the J segment 0 bases; nucleotides outside the gene matches: 6. Per the germline V gene, CDR1 is DFQATT and CDR2 is SNEGSKA (reference sequence). This CDR3 has 14 amino acids. The CDR3: CSAMPAGASYEQYF. In DNA form, the CDR3 reads TGCAGTGCTATGCCGGCGGGAGCCTCCTACGAGCAGTACTTC.

The V gene is TRBV9, the J gene TRBJ2-7, with TRBD2 matching over 10 bases. CDR3 length equals 15 residues. The J segment lost 0 bases and the V segment lost 2 bases, leaving 2 bases of the junction unmatched. The V gene's germline CDR1 is SGDLS and CDR2 YYNGEE. The CDR3 DNA reads as TGTGCCAGCAGCGTTTCTAGCGGGAGCTCCTACGAGCAGTACTTC. This sequence encodes CASSVSSGSSYEQYF. Full variable domain (outside the CDR3, taken from reference TRBV9 and TRBJ2-7): DSGVTQTPKHLITATGQRVTLRCSPRSGDLSVYWYQQSLDQGLQFLIQYYNGEERAKGNILERFSAQQFPDLHSELNLSSLELGDSALYFCASSVSSGSSYEQYFGPGTRLTVT.

The rearrangement joins TRBV5-1 to TRBJ2-7; weak D call: TRBD2 (5 bases). The CDR3 extends over 15 amino acids. Trimming took 1 base from V and 3 from J, leaving 14 bases between them. CDR1 and CDR2 (germline): SGHRS, YFSETQ. The CDR3 nucleotides read TGCGCCAGCAGCTTGCGTAGGACTTTCCACTACGAGCAGTACTTC. As protein: CASSLRRTFHYEQYF.

The chain employs TRBV25-1 and TRBJ2-7, with a possible D match to TRBD2 (6 bases). Germline V CDR1 and CDR2: MGHDK, SYGVNS. CDR3 size: 14 residues. Trimming stripped 1 base from V and 6 bases from J, with 13 bases between. CDR3 nucleotides: TGTGCCAGCAGTGAATTAACGGGAGCCCTCGAGCAGTACTTC. Its translation: CASSELTGALEQYF.

The chain joins TRBV27 to TRBJ1-6, with TRBD1 identical over 9 bases. This CDR3 has 14 residues. The junction had 4 bases not matched to a gene; V was cut back by 3 bases and J by 10 bases. From germline, CDR1 is MNHEY and CDR2 SMNVEV (reference sequence). The CDR3 DNA reads TGTGCCAGCAGTTTGGGGACAGGGACGTCACCCCTCCACTTT. This sequence encodes CASSLGTGTSPLHF.

This clonotype was seen at least ten times. CDR3 sequence: CATSAGADTQYF. CDR3 coding DNA: TGTGCCACCAGTGCCGGGGCAGATACGCAGTATTTT. The chain combines TRBV24-1 with TRBJ2-3, with a weak D call TRBD2 (5 bases). This CDR3 comprises 12 residues. Germline V lookup: CDR1 KGHDR, CDR2 SFDVKD. With 5 bases removed from V and 4 bases from J, the gap between germline ends came to 6 bases.

This clonotype was seen at least ten times. V and J are TRBV12-3 or TRBV12-4 and TRBJ2-7; no clear D gene. The CDR3 sequence is 13 residues long. Trimming shortened V by 6 bases and J by 3 bases, and 12 bases separated the two germline ends. Written as DNA, the CDR3 is TGTGCCAGCAGCGCGACCCTCGGCTACGAGCAGTACTTC. Translating it yields CASSATLGYEQYF.

This clonotype came up many times. This chain connects TRBV29-1 to TRBJ2-1; 8 bases match TRBD2. CDR1 and CDR2 (germline): SQVTM, ANQGSEA. The junction had 7 bases not matched to a gene; V was cut back by 4 bases and J by 8 bases. This CDR3 comprises 13 residues. CDR3 in amino acids: CSVAITSGDEQFF. CDR3 nucleotide sequence: TGCAGCGTTGCCATCACTAGCGGCGATGAGCAGTTCTTC.

This clonotype has a handful of counts. The chain joins TRBV28 to TRBJ2-1; maybe TRBD2 (6 bases). The V gene lost 2 bases and the J gene lost 9 bases, with 14 bases spanning the gap. This CDR3 is 14 amino acids long. CDR1 is MDHEN and CDR2 is SYDVKM in the germline V gene. CDR3 sequence reads: CASSLTLRGSEQFF. Written as DNA, the CDR3 is TGTGCCAGCAGTTTAACCCTCCGGGGGTCTGAGCAGTTCTTC.

The chain uses TRBV23-1 and TRBJ2-1, with 8 bases identical to TRBD1. TRBV23-1 is an ORF for which the function is uncertain. The V gene end was trimmed by 6 bases and the J gene end by 12 bases; junction bases not matched to a gene: 4. The CDR3 totals 11 residues. CDR3: CASRDRAAQFF. CDR3 nucleotide sequence: TGCGCCAGCAGGGACAGGGCTGCGCAGTTCTTC.

This clonotype was counted between two and nine times. This sequence joins TRBV21-1 and TRBJ1-1. TRBV21-1 constitutes a pseudogene. The CDR3 extends over 13 amino acids. CDR3 nucleotide sequence: TGTGCCAGCAGCCGTACCCCGGGACTTCAAGCTTTCTTT. Translating it yields CASSRTPGLQAFF.

The chain carries TRBV9 and TRBJ1-5; D is ambiguous. Germline V gene data show CDR1 as SGDLS and CDR2 as YYNGEE. With 3 bases removed from V and 0 bases from J, the gap between germline ends came to 7 bases. The CDR3 extends over 14 amino acids. This CDR3 is CASSEGSSNQPQHF. CDR3 DNA: TGTGCCAGCAGCGAAGGGTCTAGCAATCAGCCCCAGCATTTT.

This clonotype has a count of ten or more. The DNA for the CDR3 is TGTGCCAGCAGTTTGACAGAGGCCTCCTACGAGCAGTACTTC. Protein sequence: CASSLTEASYEQYF. The rearrangement joins TRBV28 to TRBJ2-7, with D possibly matching TRBD1 (5 bases). Germline values: CDR1 MDHEN, CDR2 SYDVKM. V was clipped by 3 bases and J by 0 bases, with 9 bases between them. This CDR3 comprises 14 residues. Based on the CDR3 plus reference TRBV28 and TRBJ2-7, the full variable domain is DVKVTQSSRYLVKRTGEKVFLECVQDMDHENMFWYRQDPGLGLRLIYFSYDVKMKEKGDIPEGYSVSREKKERFSLILESASTNQTSMYLCASSLTEASYEQYFGPGTRLTVT.

This clonotype was detected a few times. The V gene is TRBV2, the J gene TRBJ2-3; D perhaps matches TRBD2 (6 bases). Looked up from germline, CDR1 is SNHLY and CDR2 is FYNNEI. V lost 7 bases and J lost 3, with 20 bases in between. The CDR3 loop spans 16 amino acids. The CDR3 spells CASIWSLEGSTDTQYF. In nucleotides, the CDR3 is TGTGCCAGCATCTGGTCTTTGGAGGGTTCGACAGATACGCAGTATTTT.

This clonotype was picked up many times. V and J are TRBV5-1 and TRBJ1-1; no firm D call. Germline values: CDR1 SGHRS, CDR2 YFSETQ. V was pared by 4 bases and J by 0 bases, with 22 bases between. The CDR3 covers 18 residues. The CDR3 sequence: CASSPLREAYLMNTEAFF. CDR3 sequence (DNA): TGCGCCAGCAGCCCCCTACGAGAGGCCTACCTCATGAACACTGAAGCTTTCTTT.

This clonotype has at least ten counts. The CDR3 DNA reads TGTGCCAGCAGTGTGGGACCCCACGAGTTCTTC. Translated, it gives CASSVGPHEFF. The gene calls are TRBV27 and TRBJ2-1; either TRBD1 or TRBD2 may supply D (5 bases each). CDR1 MNHEY and CDR2 SMNVEV come from the germline V gene (reference sequence). The CDR3 has 11 amino acids. The V end was cut by 5 bases, the J end by 14 bases, with 13 bases between.

The table lists this clonotype with many counts. This rearrangement joins TRBV5-1 to TRBJ2-5, with D unresolved. The CDR3 runs 13 residues. CDR1 and CDR2 (germline): SGHRS, YFSETQ. The V gene lost 7 bases and the J gene lost 1 base, with 11 bases spanning the gap. Here the CDR3 reads CASLSTPQETQYF. CDR3 bases: TGCGCCAGCCTCTCGACACCCCAAGAGACCCAGTACTTC.

The chain joins TRBV7-9 to TRBJ2-1, with 13 bases fitting TRBD2. Germline CDR1 and CDR2: SEHNR and FQNEAQ (reference sequence). The CDR3 is 17 amino acids. The junction had 11 bases not matched to a gene; V was cut back by 6 bases and J by 6 bases. In nucleotides, the CDR3 is TGTGCCAGCAGGCACCCCCCAACTAGCGGGAGGGGCAATGAGCAGTTCTTC. It yields the protein CASRHPPTSGRGNEQFF.